This T cell receptor beta chain was captured in a study of PD-1 blockade in mismatch repair-deficient tumors. Trimming pared 1 base from V and 7 bases from J, leaving 11 bases between. In germline, CDR1 is LNHDA, CDR2 SQIVND (reference sequence). The CDR3 extends over 14 amino acids. The table came from immunoSEQ multiplex PCR; TCRdb's copy has only in-frame clones and leaves some out. Seen here are around 49,000 clones, over 75% observed once, and the top ten hold around 3.5%. The TCR originated in an adult with mismatch repair-deficient cancer. The sample consisted of PBMCs, taken before pembrolizumab treatment. The rearrangement uses TRBV19 and TRBJ2-1; D gene ambiguous. The CDR3 sequence: CASSIGASWNEQFF. In DNA, the CDR3 is TGTGCCAGTAGTATAGGGGCTAGTTGGAATGAGCAGTTCTTC.